This T cell receptor beta chain was found in a study of OX40 agonist ivuxolimab in advanced cancers. Profiled with immunoSEQ multiplex PCR; TCRdb holds only in-frame clones, not every one. The data show fewer than 100,000 clones, 80% to 90% seen once. This clone was detected only once. The starting material was CD4+ or CD8+ T cells sorted from blood, obtained in a trial of the OX40 agonist ivuxolimab. This TCR was sampled from an adult with an advanced solid tumor such as melanoma, head and neck, liver or kidney cancer.

The CDR3 sequence is CASSISGQGNTEAFF. CDR3 bases: TGTGCCAGCAGCATCTCGGGACAGGGAAACACTGAAGCTTTCTTT. The V and J genes are TRBV9 and TRBJ1-1; 9 positions match TRBD1. Trimming took 4 bases from V and 2 from J; bases not matched to a gene: 6. Germline lookup yields CDR1 SGDLS and CDR2 YYNGEE. This CDR3 comprises 15 residues. Together with reference TRBV9 and TRBJ1-1, the CDR3 gives the full variable domain: DSGVTQTPKHLITATGQRVTLRCSPRSGDLSVYWYQQSLDQGLQFLIQYYNGEERAKGNILERFSAQQFPDLHSELNLSSLELGDSALYFCASSISGQGNTEAFFGQGTRLTVV.